This T cell receptor (beta chain) was profiled in a study of monozygotic twins with inflammatory bowel disease. TCRdb re-called the 5' RACE reads and catalogs CDR3 proteins one per entry, DNA excluded. This table holds roughly 100,000 distinct CDR3 sequences. Germline CDR1 is ENHRY and CDR2 is SYGVKD. The CDR3 loop spans 13 amino acids. The sequence was obtained from a human donor with ulcerative colitis or Crohn's disease, or a healthy co-twin of an affected twin (not recorded which). The V call is TRBV10-3, the J call TRBJ2-7; the D call from TCRdb, TRBD2, cannot be confirmed without DNA. Sequencing input: blood. The CDR3 here is CATRPGLADEQYF.